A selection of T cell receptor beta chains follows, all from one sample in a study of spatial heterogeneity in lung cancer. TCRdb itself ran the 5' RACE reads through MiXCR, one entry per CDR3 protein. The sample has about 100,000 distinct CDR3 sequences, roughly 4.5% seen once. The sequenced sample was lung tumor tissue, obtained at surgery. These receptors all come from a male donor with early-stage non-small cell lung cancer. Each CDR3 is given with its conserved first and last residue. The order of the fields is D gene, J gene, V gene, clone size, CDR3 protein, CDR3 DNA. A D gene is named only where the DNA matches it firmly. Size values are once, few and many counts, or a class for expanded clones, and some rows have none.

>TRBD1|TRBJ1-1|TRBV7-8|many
CASSLAFQGARGTEAFF
TGTGCCAGCAGCTTAGCGTTCCAGGGGGCACGGGGCACTGAAGCTTTCTTT
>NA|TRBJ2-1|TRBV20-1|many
CSAREAHNEQFF
TGCAGTGCTAGAGAAGCCCACAATGAGCAGTTCTTC
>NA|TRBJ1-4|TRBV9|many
CASSVGPANEKLFF
TGTGCCAGCAGCGTAGGCCCTGCGAATGAAAAACTGTTTTTT
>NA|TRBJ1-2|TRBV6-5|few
CASSYDFPSTYGYTF
TGTGCCAGCAGTTACGACTTTCCGAGCACCTATGGCTACACCTTC
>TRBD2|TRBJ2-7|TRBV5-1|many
CASSLVRRENEQYF
TGCGCCAGCAGCTTGGTTCGGCGGGAGAACGAGCAGTACTTC
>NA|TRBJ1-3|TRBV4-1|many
CASSQDGSSGNTIYF
TGCGCCAGCAGCCAAGACGGAAGCTCTGGAAACACCATATATTTT
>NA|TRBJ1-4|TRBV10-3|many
CATRLGQLEKLFF
TGTGCCACCCGGCTAGGGCAGCTTGAAAAACTGTTTTTT
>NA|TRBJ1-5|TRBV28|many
CASSGGGGGNQPQHF
TGTGCCAGCAGTGGCGGGGGGGGCGGCAATCAGCCCCAGCATTTT
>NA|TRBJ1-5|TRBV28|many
CASSRSGAGASNQPQHF
TGTGCCAGCAGCCGATCAGGGGCTGGAGCGAGCAATCAGCCCCAGCATTTT
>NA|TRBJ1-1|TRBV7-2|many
CASSLAQGRKTEAFF
TGTGCCAGCAGCTTAGCCCAGGGGAGGAAAACTGAAGCTTTCTTT
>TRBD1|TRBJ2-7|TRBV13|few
CASSSLPSGTGAYEQYF
TGTGCCAGCAGCTCACTGCCGTCCGGGACAGGCGCCTACGAGCAGTACTTC
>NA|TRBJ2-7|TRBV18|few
CASSVLSGRRGEQYF
TGTGCCAGCTCCGTCCTCTCAGGGCGCCGCGGCGAGCAGTACTTC
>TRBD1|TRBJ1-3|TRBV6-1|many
CASSQQGNANTIYF
TGTGCCAGCAGCCAACAGGGGAACGCAAACACCATATATTTT
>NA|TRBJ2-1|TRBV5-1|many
CASSGSAVNNEQFF
TGCGCCAGCAGCGGGTCCGCGGTTAACAATGAGCAGTTCTTC
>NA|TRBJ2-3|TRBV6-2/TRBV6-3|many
CASSYVVGTDTQYF
TGTGCCAGCAGTTACGTGGTAGGCACAGATACGCAGTATTTT
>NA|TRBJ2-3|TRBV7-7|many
CASSRDPQAGTDTQYF
TGTGCCAGCAGCCGGGACCCGCAGGCGGGCACAGATACGCAGTATTTT
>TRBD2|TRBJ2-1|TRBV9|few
CASSASGTSLNNEQFF
TGTGCCAGCAGCGCGAGTGGGACTAGCTTGAACAATGAGCAGTTCTTC
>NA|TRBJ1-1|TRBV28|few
CATRLLQPEAFF
TGTGCCACCCGATTGTTGCAGCCTGAAGCTTTCTTT
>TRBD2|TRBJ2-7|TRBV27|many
CASSSSGLAYEQYF
TGTGCCAGCAGCTCGTCGGGACTAGCTTACGAGCAGTACTTC
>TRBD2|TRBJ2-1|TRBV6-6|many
CATLAGGSEQFF
TGTGCCACCTTAGCGGGAGGCTCTGAGCAGTTCTTC
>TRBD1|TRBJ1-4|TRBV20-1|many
CSADPTGGGEKLFF
TGCAGTGCTGACCCGACAGGGGGCGGCGAAAAACTGTTTTTT
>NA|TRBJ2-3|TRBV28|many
CASSFERITDTQYF
TGTGCCAGCAGTTTTGAACGGATCACAGATACGCAGTATTTT
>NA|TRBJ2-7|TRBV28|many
CASSMDSYEQYF
TGTGCCAGCAGTATGGACAGTTACGAGCAGTACTTC
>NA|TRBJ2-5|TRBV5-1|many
CASSLIEETQYF
TGCGCCAGCAGCTTGATCGAAGAGACCCAGTACTTC
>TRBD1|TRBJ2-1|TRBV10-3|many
CAISDYRDRNEQFF
TGTGCCATCAGTGATTACCGGGACAGAAATGAGCAGTTCTTC
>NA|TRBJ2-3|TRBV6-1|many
CASMPQGQSDTQYF
TGTGCCAGCATGCCCCAAGGACAGTCCGATACGCAGTATTTT
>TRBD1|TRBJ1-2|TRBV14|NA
CASNYRGHLGYTF
TGTGCCAGCAATTACAGGGGGCATCTTGGCTACACCTTC
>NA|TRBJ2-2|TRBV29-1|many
CSVGPGANTGELFF
TGCAGCGTTGGGCCCGGAGCGAACACCGGGGAGCTGTTTTTT
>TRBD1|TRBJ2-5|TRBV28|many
CASRDRGSETQYF
TGTGCCAGCCGGGACAGGGGGTCTGAGACCCAGTACTTC
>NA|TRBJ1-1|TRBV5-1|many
CASSLQPTSNTEAFF
TGCGCCAGCAGCTTACAACCGACATCTAACACTGAAGCTTTCTTT
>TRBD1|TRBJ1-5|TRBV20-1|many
CSARTGTENQPQHF
TGCAGTGCTAGGACCGGGACAGAGAATCAGCCCCAGCATTTT
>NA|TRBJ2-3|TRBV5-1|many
CASSLNYVTDTQYF
TGCGCCAGCAGCTTGAACTACGTGACAGATACGCAGTATTTT
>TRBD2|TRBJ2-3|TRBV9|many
CASSVFPAGDLTDTQYF
TGTGCCAGCAGCGTATTTCCAGCGGGAGACCTCACAGATACGCAGTATTTT
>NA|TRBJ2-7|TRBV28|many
CASSSGQPSYEQYF
TGTGCCAGCAGTTCGGGACAACCATCTTACGAGCAGTACTTC
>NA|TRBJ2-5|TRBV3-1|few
CASSQDPVSRRGETQYF
TGTGCCAGCAGCCAAGATCCGGTTAGCAGGAGAGGGGAGACCCAGTACTTC
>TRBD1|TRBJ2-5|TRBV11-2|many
CASSLGRQGQGYETQYF
TGTGCCAGCAGCTTAGGCAGACAGGGGCAGGGTTATGAGACCCAGTACTTC
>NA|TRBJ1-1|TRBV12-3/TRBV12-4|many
CASSLDGAMNTEAFF
TGTGCCAGCAGTTTAGATGGGGCCATGAACACTGAAGCTTTCTTT
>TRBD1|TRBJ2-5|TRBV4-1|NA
CANSHPGQGVGTQYF
TGCGCCAACAGCCACCCCGGACAGGGGGTAGGGACCCAGTACTTC
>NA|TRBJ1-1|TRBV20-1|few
CSASFWWGAAEAFF
TGCAGTGCTAGTTTTTGGTGGGGGGCCGCTGAAGCTTTCTTT
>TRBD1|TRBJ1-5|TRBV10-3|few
CAISSDRGLTQPQHF
TGTGCCATCAGTTCGGACAGGGGGCTAACTCAGCCCCAGCATTTT
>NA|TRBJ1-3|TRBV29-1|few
CSVESAPSSGNTIYF
TGCAGCGTTGAATCGGCCCCTTCCTCTGGAAACACCATATATTTT
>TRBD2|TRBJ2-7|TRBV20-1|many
CSARARAGDAYEQYF
TGCAGTGCTAGAGCTCGCGCGGGGGACGCCTACGAGCAGTACTTC
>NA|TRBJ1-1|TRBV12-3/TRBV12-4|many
CASSFEVNTEAFF
TGTGCCAGCAGTTTCGAGGTGAACACTGAAGCTTTCTTT
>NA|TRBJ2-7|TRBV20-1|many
CSAGNRGTFYEQYF
TGCAGTGCAGGCAACCGGGGAACGTTCTACGAGCAGTACTTC
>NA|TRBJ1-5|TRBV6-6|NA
CASSYSPNRAPKHF
TGTGCCAGCAGTTACTCCCCTAACAGGGCTCCCAAGCATTTT
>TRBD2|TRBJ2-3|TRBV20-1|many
CSPSSGLSTDTQYF
TGCAGTCCATCTAGCGGGTTAAGCACAGATACGCAGTATTTT
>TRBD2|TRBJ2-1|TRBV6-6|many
CASSVTSGYGEQFF
TGTGCCAGCAGCGTTACTAGCGGCTACGGAGAGCAGTTCTTC
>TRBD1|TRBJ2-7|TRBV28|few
CASSPYRGNPYEQYF
TGTGCCAGCAGCCCGTACAGGGGGAATCCCTACGAGCAGTACTTC
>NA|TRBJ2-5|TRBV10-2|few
CASKRSGALGETQYF
TGCGCCAGCAAACGGTCGGGAGCCCTAGGGGAGACCCAGTACTTC
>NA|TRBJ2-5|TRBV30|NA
CAWSVRPGRQETQYF
TGTGCCTGGAGTGTACGTCCAGGGCGGCAAGAGACCCAGTACTTC
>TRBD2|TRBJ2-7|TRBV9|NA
CASSVGRERSYEQYF
TGTGCCAGCAGCGTGGGGCGGGAGCGGTCCTACGAGCAGTACTTC
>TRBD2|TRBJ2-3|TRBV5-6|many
CASSRDYFGDTQYF
TGTGCCAGCAGCCGGGACTACTTTGGAGATACGCAGTATTTT
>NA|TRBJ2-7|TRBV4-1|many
CASSPAPSYEQYF
TGCGCCAGCAGCCCCGCCCCTTCCTACGAGCAGTACTTC
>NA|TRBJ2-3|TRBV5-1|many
CASSTGPIADTQYF
TGCGCCAGCAGCACCGGACCGATCGCAGATACGCAGTATTTT
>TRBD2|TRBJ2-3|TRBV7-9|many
CASSLARQLAGFTDTQYF
TGTGCCAGCAGCTTAGCGCGGCAACTAGCGGGCTTCACAGATACGCAGTATTTT
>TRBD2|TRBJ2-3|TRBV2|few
CASKRTSVTDTQYF
TGTGCCAGCAAACGGACTAGCGTGACAGATACGCAGTATTTT
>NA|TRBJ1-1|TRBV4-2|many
CASSQRDGTNTEAFF
TGTGCCAGCAGCCAGCGGGACGGGACGAACACTGAAGCTTTCTTT
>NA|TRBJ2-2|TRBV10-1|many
CASESNTGELFF
TGCGCCAGCGAGTCGAACACCGGGGAGCTGTTTTTT